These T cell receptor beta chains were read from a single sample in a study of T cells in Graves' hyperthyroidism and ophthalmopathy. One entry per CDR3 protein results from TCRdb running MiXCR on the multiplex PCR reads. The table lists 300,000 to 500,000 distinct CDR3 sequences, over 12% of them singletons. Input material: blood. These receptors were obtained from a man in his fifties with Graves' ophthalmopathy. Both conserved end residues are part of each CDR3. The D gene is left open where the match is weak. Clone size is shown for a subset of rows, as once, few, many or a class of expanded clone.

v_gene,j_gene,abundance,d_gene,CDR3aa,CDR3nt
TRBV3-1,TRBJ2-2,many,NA,CASSQPSGSRTGELFF,TGTGCCAGCAGCCAACCCTCAGGTTCTCGCACCGGGGAGCTGTTTTTT
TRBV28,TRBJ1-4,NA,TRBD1,CASRTGTGGSLGEKLFF,TGTGCCAGCAGGACCGGGACAGGGGGCTCCCTAGGGGAAAAACTGTTTTTT
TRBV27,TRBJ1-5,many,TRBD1,CASSPRDRVSQHQPQHF,TGTGCCAGCAGTCCCCGGGACAGGGTTAGTCAACATCAGCCCCAGCATTTT
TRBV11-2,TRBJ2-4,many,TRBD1,CASSPPLQGVKKNIQYF,TGTGCCAGCAGCCCGCCCTTGCAGGGGGTGAAAAAAAACATTCAGTACTTC
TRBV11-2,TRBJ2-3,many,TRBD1,CASSYAGTGGTDTQYF,TGTGCCAGCAGCTATGCCGGGACAGGGGGCACAGATACGCAGTATTTT
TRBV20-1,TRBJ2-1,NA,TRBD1,CSALGTIGGLYNEQFF,TGCAGTGCTTTGGGGACGATAGGGGGCCTATACAATGAGCAGTTCTTC
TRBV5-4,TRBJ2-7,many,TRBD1,CASSPQGSSYEQYF,TGTGCCAGCAGCCCACAGGGGAGCTCCTACGAGCAGTACTTC
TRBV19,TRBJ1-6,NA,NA,CASSTPFEGSPLHF,TGTGCCAGTAGTACGCCGTTTGAAGGATCACCCCTCCACTTT
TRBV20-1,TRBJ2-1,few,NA,CSVRTDVVHNEQFF,TGCAGCGTTCGGACAGATGTTGTACACAATGAGCAGTTCTTC
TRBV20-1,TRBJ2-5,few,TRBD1,CSASLGTGGFETQYF,TGCAGTGCTAGCCTCGGCACAGGGGGTTTCGAGACCCAGTACTTC
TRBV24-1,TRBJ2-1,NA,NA,CATSGGQDSYNEQFF,TGTGCCACCAGTGGCGGGCAAGACTCCTACAATGAGCAGTTCTTC
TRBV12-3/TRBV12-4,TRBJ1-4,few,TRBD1,CASTHWDRGGKLFF,TGTGCCAGCACCCACTGGGACAGGGGTGGAAAACTGTTTTTT
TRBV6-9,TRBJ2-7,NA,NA,CASSPAPVGAYEQYF,TGTGCCAGCAGTCCAGCCCCGGTCGGAGCCTACGAGCAGTACTTC
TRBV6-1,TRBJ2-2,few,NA,CASRTSLVFLGELFF,TGTGCCAGCAGAACCTCTCTAGTATTTTTAGGGGAGCTGTTTTTT
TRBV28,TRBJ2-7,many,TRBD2,CASSLSGRTREQYF,TGTGCCAGCAGTCTCAGCGGGAGAACGCGAGAGCAGTACTTC